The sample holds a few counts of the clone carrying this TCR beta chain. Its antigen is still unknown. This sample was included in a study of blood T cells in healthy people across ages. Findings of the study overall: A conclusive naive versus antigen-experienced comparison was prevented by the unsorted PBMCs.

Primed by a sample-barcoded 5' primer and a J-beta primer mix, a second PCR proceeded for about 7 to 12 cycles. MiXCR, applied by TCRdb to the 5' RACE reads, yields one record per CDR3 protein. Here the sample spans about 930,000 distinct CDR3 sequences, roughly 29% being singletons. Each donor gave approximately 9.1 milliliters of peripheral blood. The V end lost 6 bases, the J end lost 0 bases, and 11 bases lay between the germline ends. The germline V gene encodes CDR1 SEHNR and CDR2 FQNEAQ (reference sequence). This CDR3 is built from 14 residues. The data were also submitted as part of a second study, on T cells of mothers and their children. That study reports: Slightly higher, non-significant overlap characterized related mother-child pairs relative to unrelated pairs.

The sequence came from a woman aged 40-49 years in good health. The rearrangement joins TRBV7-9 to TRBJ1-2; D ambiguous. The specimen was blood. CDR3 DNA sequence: TGTGCCAGCAGTCCCCATACGGCTAACTATGGCTACACCTTC. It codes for CASSPHTANYGYTF.